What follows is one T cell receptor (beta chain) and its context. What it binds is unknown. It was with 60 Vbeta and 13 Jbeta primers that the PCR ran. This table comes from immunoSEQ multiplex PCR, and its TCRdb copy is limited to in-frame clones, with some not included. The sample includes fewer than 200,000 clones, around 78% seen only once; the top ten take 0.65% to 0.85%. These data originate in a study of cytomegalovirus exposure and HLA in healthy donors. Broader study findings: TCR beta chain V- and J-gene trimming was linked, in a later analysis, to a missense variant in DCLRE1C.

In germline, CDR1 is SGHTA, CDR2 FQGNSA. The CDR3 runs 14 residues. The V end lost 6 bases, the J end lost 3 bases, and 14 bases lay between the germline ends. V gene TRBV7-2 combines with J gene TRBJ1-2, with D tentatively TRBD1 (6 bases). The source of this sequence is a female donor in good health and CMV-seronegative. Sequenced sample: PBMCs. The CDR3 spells CASSSGGRDYGYTF. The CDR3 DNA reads TGTGCCAGCAGTTCGGGGGGGCGGGACTATGGCTACACCTTC.